This T cell receptor (beta chain) was obtained from a study of graft-versus-host responses after intestinal transplantation. TCRdb's copy holds only in-frame clones and misses some; the assay was immunoSEQ multiplex PCR. Of roughly 27,000 clones in the sample, 60% to 85% were seen once. Processing of graft tissue released intraepithelial and lamina propria lymphocytes. After removal of 4 bases from V and 7 bases from J, the junction contained 21 bases not matched to a gene. Germline loops: CDR1 SQVTM, CDR2 ANQGSEA. This CDR3 is 18 amino acids long. Sequencing used ileum tissue, obtained 98 days after intestinal transplantation. V is TRBV29-1 and J is TRBJ1-2; TRBD1 agrees at 10 bases. The receptor was derived from a human patient who received an intestinal transplant, so some T cells may come from the graft donor. CDR3 loop: CSVGGIVLRDRGFSGYTF. CDR3 nucleotides: TGCAGCGTTGGAGGGATCGTCTTACGGGACAGGGGATTTAGTGGCTACACCTTC.